These 20 T cell receptor beta chains were sequenced from one sample in a study of blood T cell repertoires in COVID-19. Generated by immunoSEQ multiplex PCR, the TCRdb table keeps only in-frame clones and is missing some. The repertoire holds under 200,000 clones, 85% seen once, with around 0.93% in the top ten. Sequencing used peripheral blood. These receptors came from a man aged 55-75 years with COVID-19, enrolled during active disease.

The chain links TRBV3-1 (or the pseudogene TRBV3-2) to TRBJ2-7; D is unresolved. V lost 1 base, J lost 4 bases, and 11 bases lay in between. Looked up from germline, CDR1 is LGHDT and CDR2 is YNNKEL (reference sequence). This CDR3 has 14 residues. The CDR3 DNA follows: TGTGCCAGCAGCCAAGGCGGTCCAACTTACGAGCAGTACTTC. This codes for CASSQGGPTYEQYF.

The chain is built from TRBV7-9 and TRBJ2-7; D unresolved. CDR3 length equals 17 residues. Trimming removed 3 bases from V and 6 bases from J, with 24 bases in between. CDR1 is SEHNR, CDR2 FQNEAQ, per germline (reference sequence). The CDR3 DNA sequence: TGTGCCAGCAGCTTCCCCTTAAGTGTGTCCTACCCCTCCGAGCAGTACTTC. Its protein product is CASSFPLSVSYPSEQYF.

The V and J genes are TRBV7-9 and TRBJ1-1; TRBD1 is a possible D gene (5 bases). Trimming took off 5 bases at V and 10 bases at J, with 20 bases between the two ends. Germline V gene data show CDR1 as SEHNR and CDR2 as FQNEAQ (reference sequence). The CDR3 consists of 14 residues. CDR3: CASSPGDLSKGAFF. The CDR3 bases are TGTGCCAGCAGCCCGGGGGACCTATCAAAGGGAGCTTTCTTT.

This chain's CDR3 is CASSQSLAGATAGELFF. The CDR3 DNA reads TGTGCCAGCAGCCAGTCACTAGCGGGGGCAACCGCCGGGGAGCTGTTTTTT. The chain couples TRBV14 to TRBJ2-2; 11 bases match TRBD2. Germline assignment: CDR1 SGHDN and CDR2 FVKESK. CDR3 length: 17 amino acids. V was pared by 3 bases and J by 6 bases, with 9 bases of the junction left unmatched.

J is TRBJ2-3 and V is TRBV6-5, with a tentative D call TRBD1 (6 bases). Trimming shortened V by 6 bases and J by 7 bases, and 11 bases separated the two germline ends. This CDR3 comprises 12 residues. Germline V gene lookup returns CDR1 MNHEY and CDR2 SVGAGI. For the CDR3, the DNA is TGTGCCAGCAGCCGCAGGGGATATACGCAGTATTTT. Its translation: CASSRRGYTQYF.

This chain joins TRBV7-9 and TRBJ1-6; TRBD1 aligns across 10 bases. Germline CDR1 reads SEHNR; CDR2 reads FQNEAQ (reference sequence). V lost 5 bases and J lost 6; bases outside the gene matches: 10. The CDR3 loop spans 17 amino acids. This CDR3 is CASSPTDRGIGNSPLHF. The CDR3 DNA sequence: TGTGCCAGCAGCCCCACGGACAGGGGGATTGGTAATTCACCCCTCCACTTT.

The chain joins TRBV18 to TRBJ1-1; D gene ambiguous. Trimming cost V 2 bases and J 0 bases, with 10 bases left between them. This CDR3 is 15 amino acids long. Germline V CDR1 and CDR2: KGHSH, LQKENI. The CDR3: CASSPSPRMNTEAFF. CDR3 bases: TGTGCCAGCTCACCATCTCCTAGGATGAACACTGAAGCTTTCTTT.

The chain carries TRBV6-1 and TRBJ1-1; D perhaps matches TRBD1 (5 bases). Looked up from germline, CDR1 is MNHNS and CDR2 is SASEGT. The CDR3 runs to 15 residues. Trimming removed 2 bases at V and 0 bases at J, with 10 bases between. This chain's CDR3 is CASSERRGLNTEAFF. CDR3 sequence (DNA): TGTGCCAGCAGTGAAAGGAGGGGACTGAACACTGAAGCTTTCTTT.

This clone was picked up a small number of times. This rearrangement joins TRBV30 to TRBJ1-2, with 8 bases fitting TRBD1. This CDR3 is built from 13 residues. Germline values: CDR1 GTSNPN, CDR2 SVGIG (reference sequence). V lost 7 bases to trimming and J lost 7 bases; unmatched junction nucleotides: 11. The CDR3 loop is CASARDRPIGYTF. The CDR3 nucleotides are TGTGCCTCCGCCCGGGACAGGCCTATTGGCTACACCTTC.

This rearrangement joins TRBV7-9 to TRBJ1-2; the D gene is possibly TRBD1 (5 bases). Trimming stripped 1 base from V and 4 bases from J, with 16 bases between. Per the germline V gene, CDR1 is SEHNR and CDR2 is FQNEAQ (reference sequence). This CDR3 region has 16 residues. CDR3 amino acids: CASSLGFNLGAYGYTF. As DNA, the CDR3 is TGTGCCAGCAGCTTAGGGTTTAATCTAGGGGCCTATGGCTACACCTTC.

The CDR3 nucleotides read TGTGCCAGCAGCGTAGGAATGGCAGGCCAAGAGACCCAGTACTTC. Residues: CASSVGMAGQETQYF. The chain employs TRBV9 and TRBJ2-5; the D is unclear. The CDR3 contains 15 residues. CDR1 is SGDLS and CDR2 is YYNGEE in the germline V gene. The V end lost 0 bases, the J end lost 1 base, and 10 bases lay between the germline ends.

The rearrangement links TRBV18 to TRBJ1-4, with 11 positions matching TRBD1. The V gene's germline CDR1 is KGHSH and CDR2 LQKENI. The V and J ends lost 8 bases and 3 bases, in that order; junction bases with no gene match: 8. The CDR3 runs to 16 residues. The CDR3 is CASLRTGGAANEKLFF. CDR3 coding DNA: TGTGCCAGCCTCCGGACAGGGGGCGCAGCTAATGAAAAACTGTTTTTT.

This chain uses TRBV19 with TRBJ2-6, with a tentative D call TRBD1 (6 bases). The CDR3 length is 16 residues. V lost 4 bases to trimming and J lost 3 bases, with 13 bases between them. Germline V gives CDR1 LNHDA, CDR2 SQIVND (reference sequence). CDR3 nucleotides: TGTGCCAGTAGTACGTCACAGGGAAGTGGGGCCAACGTCCTGACTTTC. Amino acid sequence: CASSTSQGSGANVLTF. The full variable domain, completed using reference TRBV19 and TRBJ2-6, is DGGITQSPKYLFRKEGQNVTLSCEQNLNHDAMYWYRQDPGQGLRLIYYSQIVNDFQKGDIAEGYSVSREKKESFPLTVTSAQKNPTAFYLCASSTSQGSGANVLTFGAGSRLTVL.

This clone appeared a single time. This chain connects TRBV27 to TRBJ2-7, with unresolved D. Trimming cost V 5 bases and J 3 bases, with 14 bases left between them. The CDR3 length is 14 residues. The germline V gene encodes CDR1 MNHEY and CDR2 SMNVEV (reference sequence). The CDR3 bases are TGTGCCAGCAGTCCCATCGGCAGGTTCTACGAGCAGTACTTC. It translates to CASSPIGRFYEQYF.

This chain uses TRBV19 with TRBJ1-5; D possibly corresponds to TRBD1 (6 bases). Per the germline V gene, CDR1 is LNHDA and CDR2 is SQIVND (reference sequence). CDR3 length: 13 residues. Trimming removed 7 bases at V and 4 bases at J, with 11 bases between. The CDR3 DNA follows: TGTGCCAGTAAGGGGGTTTGGAATCAGCCCCAGCATTTT. Translating it yields CASKGVWNQPQHF.

CDR3 region: CASNDRSSYNSPLHF. As DNA, the CDR3 is TGTGCCAGCAACGACAGGAGCTCCTATAATTCACCCCTCCACTTT. The rearrangement joins TRBV19 to TRBJ1-6, with D tentatively TRBD1 (6 bases). The V gene lost 9 bases and the J gene lost 0 bases, with 12 bases spanning the gap. Germline CDR1 is LNHDA and CDR2 is SQIVND (reference sequence). The CDR3 runs to 15 residues. Full variable domain (outside the CDR3, taken from reference TRBV19 and TRBJ1-6): DGGITQSPKYLFRKEGQNVTLSCEQNLNHDAMYWYRQDPGQGLRLIYYSQIVNDFQKGDIAEGYSVSREKKESFPLTVTSAQKNPTAFYLCASNDRSSYNSPLHFGNGTRLTVT.

The chain joins TRBV29-1 to TRBJ2-2, with D possibly matching TRBD1 (6 bases). The CDR3 sequence is 14 residues long. From germline, CDR1 is SQVTM and CDR2 ANQGSEA. V was pared by 6 bases and J by 4 bases, with 15 bases between. The CDR3 nucleotides read TGCAGCGTGACCACAGGGAGCGGCACCGGGGAGCTGTTTTTT. It encodes CSVTTGSGTGELFF.

The chain uses TRBV5-1 and TRBJ2-1; 9 positions agree with TRBD1. Trimming removed 1 base from V and 8 bases from J; junction bases left unmatched: 13. CDR1 and CDR2 (germline): SGHRS, YFSETQ. The length of the CDR3 is 17 residues. CDR3 sequence reads: CASSLWGNRGQRDEQFF. The CDR3 bases are TGCGCCAGCAGCTTGTGGGGAAACAGGGGGCAAAGGGATGAGCAGTTCTTC.

The chain carries TRBV10-3 and TRBJ1-4, with D possibly TRBD1 on 6 matching bases. The CDR3 runs to 16 residues. CDR1 and CDR2 from the germline V gene are ENHRY and SYGVKD. Trimming took off 2 bases at V and 0 bases at J, with 10 bases between the two ends. CDR3 amino acids: CAISEGQIATNEKLFF. Written as DNA, the CDR3 is TGTGCCATCAGTGAGGGACAGATTGCAACTAATGAAAAACTGTTTTTT.

This chain links TRBV6-5 with TRBJ1-1; no clear D. This CDR3 is built from 14 residues. Germline lookup yields CDR1 MNHEY and CDR2 SVGAGI. Trimming stripped 7 bases from V and 0 bases from J, with 12 bases between. CDR3 sequence reads: CASMRDFMNTEAFF. CDR3 DNA: TGTGCCAGCATGAGAGACTTCATGAACACTGAAGCTTTCTTT.